The 8 T cell receptor beta chains below were found in one sample sequenced in a study of T-cell memory formation after mild COVID-19. Each CDR3 protein gets one entry after TCRdb re-called the 5' RACE reads with MiXCR. The top ten clones hold around 12% of a sample with under 650,000 distinct CDR3 sequences, about 20% of them seen once. Sequencing used PBMCs or a T cell subset sorted from them (not recorded which). Receptor source: an adult woman who had mild COVID-19 (a few samples of this study predate the infection). Cell type and time point are not known.

V usage is TRBV5-1 and J usage is TRBJ1-1; D call uncertain. The CDR3 contains 15 residues. Trimming stripped 6 bases from V and 0 bases from J, with 15 bases between. Per germline, CDR1 SGHRS and CDR2 YFSETQ. The CDR3 spells CASTLDLSMNTEAFF. CDR3 in DNA: TGCGCCAGCACCCTAGACCTATCCATGAACACTGAAGCTTTCTTT.

The chain is built from TRBV5-1 and TRBJ2-3; 7 bases map to TRBD2. V shed 0 bases, J shed 0 bases, and the junction held 7 bases outside the gene matches. Germline CDR1 and CDR2: SGHRS and YFSETQ. CDR3 length equals 17 residues. CDR3 sequence: CASSLAFSGLSTDTQYF. The DNA of the CDR3 is TGCGCCAGCAGCTTGGCGTTTAGCGGGCTTAGCACAGATACGCAGTATTTT.

This clonotype has just one count. J is TRBJ1-5 and V is TRBV28; D call uncertain. This CDR3 comprises 12 residues. CDR1 MDHEN and CDR2 SYDVKM come from the germline V gene. V was shortened by 7 bases and J by 1 base, with 5 bases between the two germline ends. For the CDR3, the DNA is TGTGCCAGCAAGGACAGCAATCAGCCCCAGCATTTT. Its translation: CASKDSNQPQHF.

The chain couples TRBV9 to TRBJ1-2; 7 bases line up with TRBD1. With V trimmed by 0 bases and J by 4 bases, 6 bases remained unmatched. Germline V lookup: CDR1 SGDLS, CDR2 YYNGEE. CDR3 length: 15 amino acids. The CDR3 DNA reads as TGTGCCAGCAGCGTAGGCCAGGGGGTTTTCTATGGCTACACCTTC. Translation: CASSVGQGVFYGYTF.

This sequence joins TRBV7-8 and TRBJ2-7; 10 nucleotides line up with TRBD2. V shed 5 bases and J 7 bases; nucleotides not matched to a gene: 8. The CDR3 runs to 14 residues. Germline loops: CDR1 SGHVS, CDR2 FQNEAQ. The CDR3 loop is CASSVLAGAEEQYF. Written as DNA, the CDR3 is TGTGCCAGCAGCGTCCTAGCGGGGGCGGAGGAGCAGTACTTC.

V usage is TRBV12-3 or TRBV12-4 and J usage is TRBJ1-3; no firm D call. This CDR3 is 15 amino acids long. Trimming shortened V by 4 bases and J by 0 bases, and 10 bases separated the two germline ends. CDR3: CASSWQSRSGNTIYF. CDR3 in DNA: TGTGCCAGCAGTTGGCAGAGTCGCTCTGGAAACACCATATATTTT.

V usage is TRBV12-3 or TRBV12-4 and J usage is TRBJ1-1; no clear D gene. Trimming removed 8 bases from V and 1 base from J, with 11 bases in between. CDR3 length equals 13 residues. CDR3 residues: CASGGEGNTEAFF. The CDR3 bases are TGTGCCAGCGGCGGGGAGGGGAACACTGAAGCTTTCTTT.

A few counts support this clonotype. The J gene is TRBJ2-3, the V gene TRBV6-5; TRBD1 aligns across 9 bases. This CDR3 spans 15 amino acids. V was pared by 6 bases and J by 4 bases, with 8 bases of the junction left unmatched. Germline CDR1 and CDR2: MNHEY and SVGAGI. CDR3 protein: CASRTGTGSPDTQYF. The CDR3 DNA reads TGTGCCAGCAGGACCGGGACAGGGAGTCCAGATACGCAGTATTTT.